This T cell receptor (beta chain) was obtained from a study of T-cell reconstitution after alpha-beta-depleted transplantation in children. Unique molecular identifiers were built into the TCRbeta library. TCRdb fed the PCR reads into MiXCR, producing one record per CDR3 protein. In the table there are about 120,000 distinct CDR3 sequences, more than 20% of which are singletons. The CDR3 length is 11 residues. With respect to this clonotype: One end of the junction is discordant with germline, which a read error may explain.

The sequence came from a male patient aged 2 to 10 who had a stem cell transplant for chronic granulomatous disease, so the T cells may come from the graft donor. The specimen comprised PBMCs, mostly from graft donor cells, sampled 180 days after TCRalphabeta/CD19-depleted stem cell transplant. The chain combines TRBV12-3 or TRBV12-4 with TRBJ1-2; 7 nucleotides align to TRBD1. This CDR3 is CASSLGGGCTF. The CDR3 DNA is TGTGCCAGCAGTTTAGGAGGGGGCTGCACCTTC.